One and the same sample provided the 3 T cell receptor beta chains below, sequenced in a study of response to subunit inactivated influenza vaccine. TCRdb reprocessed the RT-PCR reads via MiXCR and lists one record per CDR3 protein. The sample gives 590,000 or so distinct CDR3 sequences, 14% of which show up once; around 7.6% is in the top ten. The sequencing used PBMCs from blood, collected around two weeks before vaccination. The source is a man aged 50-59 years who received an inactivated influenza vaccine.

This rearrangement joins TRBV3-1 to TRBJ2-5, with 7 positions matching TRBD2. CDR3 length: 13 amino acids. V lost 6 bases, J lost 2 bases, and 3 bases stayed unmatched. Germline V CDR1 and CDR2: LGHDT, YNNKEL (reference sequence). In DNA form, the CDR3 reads TGTGCCAGCAGAGCGGGGAGACAAGAGACCCAGTACTTC. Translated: CASRAGRQETQYF.

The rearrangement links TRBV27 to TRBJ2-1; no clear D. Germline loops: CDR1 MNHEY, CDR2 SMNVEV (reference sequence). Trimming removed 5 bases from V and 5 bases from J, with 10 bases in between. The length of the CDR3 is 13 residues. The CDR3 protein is CASSRDINNEQFF. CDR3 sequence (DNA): TGTGCCAGCAGTCGAGACATAAACAATGAGCAGTTCTTC.

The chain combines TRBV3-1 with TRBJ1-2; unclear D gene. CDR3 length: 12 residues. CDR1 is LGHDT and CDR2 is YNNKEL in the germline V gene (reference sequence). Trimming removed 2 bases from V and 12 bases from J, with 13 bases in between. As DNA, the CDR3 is TGTGCCAGCAGCCAACTCGACCGGCAACACACCTTC. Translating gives CASSQLDRQHTF.